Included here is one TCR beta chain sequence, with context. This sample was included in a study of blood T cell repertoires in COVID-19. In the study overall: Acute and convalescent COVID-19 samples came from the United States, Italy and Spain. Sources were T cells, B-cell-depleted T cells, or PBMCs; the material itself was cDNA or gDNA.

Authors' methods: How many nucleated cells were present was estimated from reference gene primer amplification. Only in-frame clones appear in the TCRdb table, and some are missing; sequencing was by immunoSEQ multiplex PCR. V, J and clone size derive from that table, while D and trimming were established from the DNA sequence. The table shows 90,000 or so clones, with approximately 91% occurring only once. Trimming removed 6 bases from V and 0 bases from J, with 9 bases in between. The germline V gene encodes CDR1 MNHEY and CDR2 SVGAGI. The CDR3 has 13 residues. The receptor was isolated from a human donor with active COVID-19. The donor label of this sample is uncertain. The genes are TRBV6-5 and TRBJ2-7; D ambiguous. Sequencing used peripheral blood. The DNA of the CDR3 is TGTGCCAGCAGCGACATAATCTCCTACGAGCAGTACTTC. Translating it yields CASSDIISYEQYF.